The rows below give T cell receptor beta chains drawn from one sample of a study of molecular identifiers for immune sequencing clone quantification. One entry per CDR3 protein, called by TCRdb with MiXCR from the PCR reads. The sample holds about 640,000 distinct CDR3 sequences; around 20% are singletons and the top ten take 0.85%. Sequencing was performed on naive CD8+ T cells from blood, with Jurkat cell RNA spiked in. The receptors were gathered from a human donor in good health. Some libraries in this study had Jurkat cell RNA spiked in. Each CDR3 is given with its conserved first and last residue. A D gene is named only where the DNA matches it firmly. Expanded clones get a size class; other rows say once, few or many, or leave the size out.

TRBV18,NA,many,TRBJ1-4,TGTGCCAGCTCACCACCGTACGGTACTAATGAAAAACTGTTTTTT,CASSPPYGTNEKLFF
TRBV7-7,NA,NA,TRBJ2-5,TGTGCCAGCAGCTTAGTAAACAGCCCAGAGACCCAGTACTTC,CASSLVNSPETQYF
TRBV6-1,NA,few,TRBJ1-2,TGTGCCAGCAGTGAACCGGACACCGGCTATGGCTACACCTTC,CASSEPDTGYGYTF
TRBV19,TRBD1,many,TRBJ2-4,TGTGCCAGTAGCCAGGGGGCTCGGGCCAAAAACATTCAGTACTTC,CASSQGARAKNIQYF
TRBV19,NA,few,TRBJ1-5,TGTGCCAGTAGTATAAGTCAGGGGACGAATCAGCCCCAGCATTTT,CASSISQGTNQPQHF
TRBV4-3,NA,many,TRBJ1-2,TGCGCCAGCAGCCAAGAGAAAGGAGTGAACTATGGCTACACCTTC,CASSQEKGVNYGYTF
TRBV2,NA,many,TRBJ2-6,TGTGCCAGCAGGGCCGGGGGCTCTGGGGCCAACGTCCTGACTTTC,CASRAGGSGANVLTF
TRBV7-9,NA,many,TRBJ1-1,TGTGCCAGCAGCTTAGGGGCCGCGCGGGTAGCTTTCTTT,CASSLGAARVAFF
TRBV20-1,NA,many,TRBJ2-7,TGCAGTGCTAGCTTTGGGGCCGAGCAGTACTTC,CSASFGAEQYF
TRBV25-1,TRBD1,NA,TRBJ1-1,TGTGCCAGCGACTGGGGACAGGGCGAAGCTTTCTTT,CASDWGQGEAFF
TRBV13,TRBD1,many,TRBJ2-3,TGTGCCAGCAGCGACGGGACAGGGGTTGGCACAGATACGCAGTATTTT,CASSDGTGVGTDTQYF
TRBV30,NA,NA,TRBJ2-7,TGTGCCTGGAGTGTACTATGGGGGGCTAATGAGCAGTACTTC,CAWSVLWGANEQYF
TRBV29-1,NA,many,TRBJ1-4,TGCAGCGTTATCCAAACTAATGAAAAACTGTTTTTT,CSVIQTNEKLFF
TRBV7-9,TRBD1,NA,TRBJ2-3,TGTGCCAGCACCCCCTCCAGGACAGGGGTTCGGGCCGATACGCAGTATTTT,CASTPSRTGVRADTQYF
TRBV13,TRBD2,NA,TRBJ2-7,TGTGCCAGCAGTCCTAGTAGACTAGCGGGCGACGAGCAGTACTTC,CASSPSRLAGDEQYF
TRBV24-1,TRBD1,few,TRBJ2-1,TGTGCCACCAGTGACACAGGGGGCTCCTACAATGAGCAGTTCTTC,CATSDTGGSYNEQFF
TRBV6-6,NA,many,TRBJ2-7,TGTGCCAGCAATTGGGACACCACCTCCTACGAGCAGTACTTC,CASNWDTTSYEQYF
TRBV9,NA,many,TRBJ2-2,TGTGCCAGCAGCGCTACTTACTCCGGGGAGCTGTTTTTT,CASSATYSGELFF
TRBV27,TRBD2,many,TRBJ2-7,TGTGCCAGCAGTTTATCGCGGGGGTGGGCCTACGAGCAGTACTTC,CASSLSRGWAYEQYF
TRBV9,TRBD2,few,TRBJ2-6,TGTGCCAGCAGCGTAGAGGGACTAGCGGGAGTTGGGGCCAACGTCCTGACTTTC,CASSVEGLAGVGANVLTF
TRBV7-9,NA,many,TRBJ2-3,TGTGCCAGCAGCCTAGTTGCAGATACGCAGTATTTT,CASSLVADTQYF
TRBV7-2,TRBD2,many,TRBJ2-3,TGTGCCAGCAGCCAGACTAGCGGGGGGCTTCTGAGCACAGATACGCAGTATTTT,CASSQTSGGLLSTDTQYF
TRBV27,TRBD1,NA,TRBJ1-2,TGTGCCAGCAGTCTACTAGGGGGCCAGGGTGAGGGCGGCTACACCTTC,CASSLLGGQGEGGYTF
TRBV24-1,TRBD2,NA,TRBJ2-1,TGTGCCACCGGTGGGGGGGGGTCCTACAATGAGCAGTTCTTC,CATGGGGSYNEQFF
TRBV20-1,TRBD1,many,TRBJ1-1,TGCAGTGCCCGACGGACAGGGGGATCAAGTGGGGCTTTCTTT,CSARRTGGSSGAFF
TRBV20-1,TRBD1,many,TRBJ1-3,TGCAGTGCTTCGGACAGGAGCTCTGGAAACACCATATATTTT,CSASDRSSGNTIYF